This T cell receptor (beta chain) was sequenced during a study of blood T cell repertoires in COVID-19. As processed by the authors: Counts of nucleated cells, estimated from reference gene primer amplification, were obtained. Libraries were prepared by immunoSEQ multiplex PCR; TCRdb keeps only in-frame clonotypes and omits some of them. That table furnishes V, J and clone size, whereas the DNA furnished D and trimming. Of about 480,000 clones detected, 70% to 90% appear once; the ten largest clones hold over 1.5%. V trimming: 1 base; J trimming: 3 bases; junction bases outside the gene matches: 2. From germline, CDR1 is LGHNT and CDR2 FRNRAP. The CDR3 covers 15 residues.

The sequenced sample consisted of PBMCs or T cells enriched from blood (not recorded which). This TCR was recovered from a woman aged 18-29 years with acute COVID-19. The V gene is TRBV12-5, the J gene TRBJ2-5; TRBD2 matches at 10 bases. CDR3: CASGLASGGEETQYF. The CDR3 DNA reads TGTGCTAGTGGTTTGGCAAGCGGGGGGGAAGAGACCCAGTACTTC.